The text below deals with one T cell receptor beta chain. Its specificity is not known. This specimen comes from a study of T cell responses to AZD1222 COVID-19 vaccine. Overall study findings and caveats: Repertoire samples came only from after the peak T cell response.

Clones were sequenced by immunoSEQ multiplex PCR, and TCRdb holds only the in-frame ones, with some missing. Of just over 95,000 clones in the sample, about 89% were seen once. V was clipped by 3 bases and J by 6 bases, with 6 bases between them. The germline CDR1 and CDR2 sequences are LNHDA and SQIVND (reference sequence). The CDR3 consists of 12 residues. This sequence joins TRBV19 and TRBJ2-1; no definite D call. The source of this sequence is an adult in good health. The sequences come from peripheral blood, collected on day 0 of AZD1222 vaccination. The CDR3 DNA is TGTGCCAGTAGTATGAGACTCAATGAGCAGTTCTTC. This sequence encodes CASSMRLNEQFF. Looking up the rest from reference TRBV19 and TRBJ2-1 gives the full variable domain: DGGITQSPKYLFRKEGQNVTLSCEQNLNHDAMYWYRQDPGQGLRLIYYSQIVNDFQKGDIAEGYSVSREKKESFPLTVTSAQKNPTAFYLCASSMRLNEQFFGPGTRLTVL.